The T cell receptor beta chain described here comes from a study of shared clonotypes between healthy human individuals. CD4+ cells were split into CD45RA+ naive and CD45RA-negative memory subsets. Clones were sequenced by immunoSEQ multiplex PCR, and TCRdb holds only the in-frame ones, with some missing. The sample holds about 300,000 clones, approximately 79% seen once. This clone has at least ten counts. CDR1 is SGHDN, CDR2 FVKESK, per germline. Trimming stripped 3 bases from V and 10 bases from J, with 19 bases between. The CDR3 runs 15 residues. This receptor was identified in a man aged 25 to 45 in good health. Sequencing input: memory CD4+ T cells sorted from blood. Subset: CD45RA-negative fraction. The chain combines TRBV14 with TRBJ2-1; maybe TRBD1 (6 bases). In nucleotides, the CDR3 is TGTGCCAGCAGCCAGCGGCCGACAGGAGGAGGCGAGCAGTTCTTC. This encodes CASSQRPTGGGEQFF.